This T cell receptor (beta chain) appears in the sequencing data of a study of shared clonotypes between healthy human individuals. Study-wide context: Aged 18 to 49, the donors were a couple of women and three men. Study-level results: It was anticipated that sequencing depth would influence how many clonotypes donors shared. Investigators collected only blood, and repertoires in tissues likely differ.

The data were produced by immunoSEQ multiplex PCR, yet TCRdb's version contains in-frame clones alone and is incomplete. The table includes some 2.4 million clones, 93% detected once. CD45RA-negative memory and CD45RA+ naive subsets were split from the CD4+ cells. As for this clone: Its antigen is undetermined.

This clonotype was sampled from a man between 18 and 29 years old in good health. Some clones in this sample may be carry-over from other donors' samples. The sequenced sample consisted of naive CD4+ T cells from PBMCs. Subset of the sample: CD45RA+ positively selected.

The CDR3 DNA reads TGTGCCAGCAGCGGACAGAGCTCTGGGGCCAACGTCCTGACTTTC. It specifies CASSGQSSGANVLTF. The rearrangement joins TRBV6-6 to TRBJ2-6; the D gene is possibly TRBD1 (6 bases). Germline assignment: CDR1 MNHNY and CDR2 SVGAGI (reference sequence). V was trimmed by 6 bases and J by 0 bases, leaving 9 bases between them. CDR3 length: 15 amino acids.